This T cell receptor (beta chain) originates from a study of cytomegalovirus exposure and HLA in healthy donors. Study overall: Both the roughly 120 validation repertoires and the approximately 700 first-cohort repertoires used the same platform, as reported by a later analysis. Findings and limits, study-wide: TCR clusters originating in the first cohort tended to co-occur in the roughly 120 validation repertoires, according to a later analysis.

As concerns this clone: Its specificity is unknown.

Data came from immunoSEQ multiplex PCR; TCRdb stores just in-frame clones and leaves some out. The sample consists of about 140,000 clones, 85% to 95% of them appearing once. The donors were members of the roughly 120-subject validation cohort (separate from the roughly 680-subject first cohort). Germline loops: CDR1 SGDLS, CDR2 YYNGEE. The CDR3 totals 15 residues. Trimming stripped 3 bases from V and 3 bases from J, with 13 bases between. The TCR was taken from a man aged 18-30 years in good health and CMV-seropositive. The sequenced material came from PBMCs. The chain carries TRBV9 and TRBJ2-1; D possibly corresponds to TRBD2 (6 bases). CDR3 bases: TGTGCCAGCAGCGCCATTGGAGGGTTCTACAATGAGCAGTTCTTC. Its translation is CASSAIGGFYNEQFF.